A selection of T cell receptor beta chains follows, all from one sample in a study of control samples from healthy donors and cancer patients. Only in-frame clones appear in the TCRdb table, and some are missing; sequencing was by immunoSEQ multiplex PCR. The table records about 160,000 clones, around 95% of them present only once. Sequencing was performed on blood. These TCRs come from a woman aged 40 to 50 in good health. CDR3s leave out the opening cysteine and the closing phenylalanine or tryptophan.

TRBJ2-7,TRBV10-3,AISESNSGQGVGI
TRBJ1-2,TRBV7-8,ASSPDKGIGYGYT
TRBJ2-5,TRBV6-2/TRBV6-3,ASSYVFQETQY
TRBJ1-1,TRBV3-1/TRBV3-2,ASSPYRDTEAF
TRBJ2-5,TRBV5-1,ASAGGVWETQY
TRBJ1-2,TRBV19,ASSRSHDYGYT
TRBJ1-3,TRBV18,ASSPPAATSGNTIY
TRBJ1-1,TRBV7-9,ASSFSGNTEAF
TRBJ2-1,TRBV11-3,ASSIGRRGEQF
TRBJ2-1,TRBV3-1/TRBV3-2,ASSQPGMAGLYNEQF
TRBJ1-1,TRBV7-2,ASSLVLGNTEAF
TRBJ1-2,TRBV14,ASSQDRRRIYT
TRBJ2-5,TRBV9,ASSAPHAQETQY
TRBJ1-1,TRBV11-2,ASSLDRLTEAF
TRBJ1-5,TRBV5-8,ASSLVSFVQSNQPQH
TRBJ2-7,TRBV19,ASSIDAAFSYEQY
TRBJ2-1,TRBV7-2,ASSLMTGRHNEQF
TRBJ1-2,TRBV13,ASSRNYGYT
TRBJ2-5,TRBV19,ASSIASGQETQY
TRBJ1-6,TRBV6-6,ASSYGGLSYNSPLH
TRBJ1-5,TRBV5-6,ASSLAGLNQPQH
TRBJ1-6,TRBV10-3,AISGTQGTGNSPLH
TRBJ2-1,TRBV4-1,ASSQASFEQF
TRBJ2-5,TRBV20-1,SAAAETQY
TRBJ1-1,TRBV9,ASSVGGAVNTEAF
TRBJ1-6,TRBV4-1,ASSQGRGTARDSPLH
TRBJ2-3,TRBV7-2,ASSQQTGSTDTQY
TRBJ2-3,TRBV7-8,ASSSRVQLTDTQY
TRBJ2-1,TRBV19,ASSILGLADNEQF